This is a list of T cell receptor beta chains from one sample in a study of cytomegalovirus exposure and HLA in healthy donors. Only in-frame clones appear in the TCRdb table, and some are missing; sequencing was by immunoSEQ multiplex PCR. The repertoire consists of approximately 130,000 clones, with 85% to 90% occurring once and the leading ten covering approximately 6.7%. The sample taken for sequencing was PBMCs. All receptors come from a woman between 25 and 40 years old in good health and CMV-seropositive. Each CDR3 is given with its conserved first and last residue. D genes are given only for firm matches. Expanded clones are given a class, and other clones once, few, many or no size at all.

length,size,V,J,D,CDR3,DNA
13,NA,TRBV19,TRBJ2-7,NA,CASSRDLSNEQYF,TGTGCCAGTAGTAGGGACTTAAGCAACGAGCAGTACTTC
15,few,TRBV5-4,TRBJ2-1,TRBD2,CASSLSGLGHNEQFF,TGTGCCAGCAGCCTATCGGGACTAGGGCACAATGAGCAGTTCTTC
14,NA,TRBV5-4,TRBJ2-1,NA,CASSLGGDSGEQFF,TGTGCCAGCAGCTTGGGGGGGGATTCCGGTGAGCAGTTCTTC
15,NA,TRBV7-9,TRBJ1-4,TRBD1,CASNIRTGLNEKLFF,TGTGCCAGCAACATACGGACAGGGCTTAATGAAAAACTGTTTTTT
16,NA,TRBV7-4,TRBJ2-1,NA,CASSRGTPTSYNEQFF,TGTGCCAGCAGCCGTGGGACACCCACTTCCTACAATGAGCAGTTCTTC
14,NA,TRBV10-3,TRBJ1-1,NA,CATQIGQPSTEAFF,TGTGCCACTCAGATAGGACAGCCAAGCACTGAAGCTTTCTTT
13,NA,TRBV2,TRBJ2-5,NA,CASKGGGKETQYF,TGTGCCAGCAAAGGGGGCGGGAAAGAGACCCAGTACTTC
12,NA,TRBV6-5,TRBJ2-1,NA,CASSYSSNEQFF,TGTGCCAGCAGTTATAGTAGCAATGAGCAGTTCTTC
14,NA,TRBV13,TRBJ2-3,NA,CASRSGASRHTQYF,TGTGCCAGCAGGAGCGGTGCGAGTCGCCATACGCAGTATTTT
12,NA,TRBV5-1,TRBJ2-3,NA,CASRMGQDTQYF,TGCGCCAGCAGAATGGGCCAAGATACGCAGTATTTT
13,few,TRBV6-5,TRBJ1-5,NA,CASSYVSNQPQHF,TGTGCCAGCAGTTACGTCAGTAATCAGCCCCAGCATTTT
13,NA,TRBV27,TRBJ2-5,NA,CASSGSHRGTQYF,TGTGCCAGCAGTGGGTCGCACCGGGGGACCCAGTACTTC
13,NA,TRBV29-1,TRBJ2-7,TRBD1,CSGQGEGSYEQYF,TGCAGCGGACAGGGAGAGGGCTCCTACGAGCAGTACTTC
12,NA,TRBV15,TRBJ1-2,TRBD1,CATTSTGDGYTF,TGTGCCACCACCTCGACAGGGGATGGCTACACCTTC
15,NA,TRBV15,TRBJ2-7,TRBD1,CATSREDRGLYEQYF,TGTGCCACCAGCAGAGAGGACAGGGGGCTGTACGAGCAGTACTTC
14,NA,TRBV9,TRBJ1-2,NA,CASSVVPDSYGYTF,TGTGCCAGCAGCGTAGTTCCAGACTCCTATGGCTACACCTTC
12,once,TRBV2,TRBJ2-1,TRBD2,CSSSGSYNEQFF,TGTTCCTCTAGCGGGAGTTACAATGAGCAGTTCTTC
16,NA,TRBV9,TRBJ2-5,TRBD2,CASSVGAGLAQETQYF,TGTGCCAGCAGCGTAGGCGCGGGACTAGCTCAAGAGACCCAGTACTTC
18,NA,TRBV30,TRBJ2-1,TRBD1,CAWSARGRGQGSYNEQFF,TGTGCCTGGAGTGCGCGGGGGAGGGGACAGGGATCCTACAATGAGCAGTTCTTC
15,NA,TRBV4-1,TRBJ1-1,NA,CASSPRSGGHTEAFF,TGCGCCAGCAGCCCCCGTTCGGGGGGGCACACTGAAGCTTTCTTT
14,NA,TRBV2,TRBJ2-5,TRBD2,CASSRGGGGETQYF,TGTGCCAGCAGCCGTGGCGGGGGGGGAGAGACCCAGTACTTC
15,NA,TRBV5-6,TRBJ2-7,NA,CASSFDNPLSYEQYF,TGTGCCAGCAGCTTTGACAACCCCCTCTCCTACGAGCAGTACTTC
15,NA,TRBV7-9,TRBJ2-3,TRBD1,CASSQPRGPGDTQYF,TGTGCCAGCAGCCAACCCAGGGGGCCAGGGGATACGCAGTATTTT
14,NA,TRBV6-5,TRBJ2-7,TRBD1,CASRPGTGNYEQYF,TGTGCCAGCAGACCCGGGACAGGGAACTACGAGCAGTACTTC
15,NA,TRBV25-1,TRBJ2-1,TRBD1,CASSKGQGPYNEQFF,TGTGCCAGCAGTAAGGGACAGGGGCCCTACAATGAGCAGTTCTTC
15,NA,TRBV28,TRBJ2-7,TRBD1,CASRPIGTGLYEQYF,TGTGCCAGCAGGCCAATCGGGACAGGGTTGTACGAGCAGTACTTC
12,NA,TRBV28,TRBJ1-5,NA,CASSFGGQPQHF,TGTGCCAGCAGTTTCGGGGGTCAGCCCCAGCATTTT
11,NA,TRBV2,TRBJ2-5,NA,CASSVRETQYF,TGTGCCAGCAGTGTGCGGGAGACCCAGTACTTC
17,NA,TRBV7-9,TRBJ2-6,NA,CASSTQKGQAGANVLTF,TGTGCCAGCAGCACCCAAAAGGGGCAGGCTGGGGCCAACGTCCTGACTTTC
15,NA,TRBV6-1,TRBJ1-2,TRBD1,CASRRIAGTDYGYTF,TGTGCCAGCAGAAGAATCGCCGGGACAGACTATGGCTACACCTTC
15,NA,TRBV10-3,TRBJ2-7,TRBD1,CAIRGGGTGSYEQYF,TGTGCCATCAGGGGGGGAGGGACAGGGTCCTACGAGCAGTACTTC
15,NA,TRBV6-5,TRBJ1-2,NA,CASSLGGGHNYGYTF,TGTGCCAGCAGTTTGGGGGGGGGACACAACTATGGCTACACCTTC
14,NA,TRBV13,TRBJ2-3,NA,CASSYRVQLDTQYF,TGTGCCAGCAGCTACCGGGTCCAGTTAGATACGCAGTATTTT
15,NA,TRBV28,TRBJ1-3,NA,CASSLSGSVGNTIYF,TGTGCCAGCAGTTTATCGGGGTCGGTCGGAAACACCATATATTTT
16,NA,TRBV14,TRBJ2-2,TRBD2,CASSQGTSGRAGELFF,TGTGCCAGCAGCCAAGGAACTAGCGGGAGAGCCGGGGAGCTGTTTTTT
11,NA,TRBV5-1,TRBJ2-5,NA,CASSLAETQYF,TGCGCCAGCAGCTTAGCGGAGACCCAGTACTTC
16,NA,TRBV7-8,TRBJ1-5,TRBD1,CASSFRTGALNQPQHF,TGTGCCAGCAGCTTTAGGACAGGGGCCCTCAATCAGCCCCAGCATTTT
18,NA,TRBV12-2,TRBJ2-7,NA,CASRLAPGITAQLYEQYF,TGTGCAAGTCGCTTAGCGCCAGGGATTACCGCGCAACTTTACGAGCAGTACTTC
15,NA,TRBV28,TRBJ1-3,TRBD1,CASSQDRGSRNTIYF,TGTGCCAGCAGTCAAGACAGGGGGTCTCGGAACACCATATATTTT
15,NA,TRBV5-1,TRBJ2-3,TRBD2,CASSLLAGGPDTQYF,TGCGCCAGCAGCTTGCTAGCGGGAGGGCCGGATACGCAGTATTTT
17,few,TRBV5-1,TRBJ2-3,TRBD2,CASSLRLAGDGTDTQYF,TGCGCCAGCAGCTTGAGGTTAGCGGGAGATGGTACAGATACGCAGTATTTT